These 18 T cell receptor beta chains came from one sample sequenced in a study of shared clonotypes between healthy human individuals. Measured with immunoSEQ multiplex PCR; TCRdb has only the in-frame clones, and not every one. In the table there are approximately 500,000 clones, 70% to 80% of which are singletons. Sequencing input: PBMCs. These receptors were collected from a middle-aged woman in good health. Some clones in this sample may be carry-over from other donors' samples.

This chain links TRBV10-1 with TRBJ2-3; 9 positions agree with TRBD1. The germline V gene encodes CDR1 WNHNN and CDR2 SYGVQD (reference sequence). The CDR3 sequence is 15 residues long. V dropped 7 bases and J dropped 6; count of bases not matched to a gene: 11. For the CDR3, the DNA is TGCGCCAGCACCCCCGGGACAGGGCCGCCGGATACGCAGTATTTT. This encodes CASTPGTGPPDTQYF.

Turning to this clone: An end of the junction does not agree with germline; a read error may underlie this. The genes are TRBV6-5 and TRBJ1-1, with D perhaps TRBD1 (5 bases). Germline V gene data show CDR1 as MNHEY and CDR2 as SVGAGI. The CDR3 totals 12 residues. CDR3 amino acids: CVSTGVNTEAFF. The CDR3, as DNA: TGTGTCAGCACGGGGGTGAACACTGAAGCTTTCTTT.

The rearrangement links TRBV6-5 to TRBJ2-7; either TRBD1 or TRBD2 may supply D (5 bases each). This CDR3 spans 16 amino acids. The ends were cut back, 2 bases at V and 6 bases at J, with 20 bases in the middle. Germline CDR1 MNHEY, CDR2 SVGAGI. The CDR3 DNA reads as TGTGCCAGCAGTTACAACGGGGCCAGCATCCTATTCGAGCAGTACTTC. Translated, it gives CASSYNGASILFEQYF.

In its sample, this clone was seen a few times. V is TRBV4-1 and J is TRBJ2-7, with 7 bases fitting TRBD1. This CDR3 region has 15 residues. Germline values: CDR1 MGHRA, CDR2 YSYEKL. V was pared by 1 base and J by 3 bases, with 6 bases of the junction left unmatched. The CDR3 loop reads CASSQAGTEGYEQYF. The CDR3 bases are TGCGCCAGCAGCCAAGCGGGGACAGAGGGCTACGAGCAGTACTTC.

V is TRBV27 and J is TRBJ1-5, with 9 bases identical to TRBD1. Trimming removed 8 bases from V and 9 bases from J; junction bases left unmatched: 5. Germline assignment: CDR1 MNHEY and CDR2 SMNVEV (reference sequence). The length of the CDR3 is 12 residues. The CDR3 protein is CASSTGGGPQHF. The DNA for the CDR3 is TGTGCCAGCTCGACAGGGGGAGGGCCCCAGCATTTT.

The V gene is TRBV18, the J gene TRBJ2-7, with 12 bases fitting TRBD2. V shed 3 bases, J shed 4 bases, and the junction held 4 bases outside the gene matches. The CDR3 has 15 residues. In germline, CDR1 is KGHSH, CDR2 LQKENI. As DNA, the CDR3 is TGTGCCAGCTCACCGACTAGCGGGAGTATATACGAGCAGTACTTC. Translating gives CASSPTSGSIYEQYF.

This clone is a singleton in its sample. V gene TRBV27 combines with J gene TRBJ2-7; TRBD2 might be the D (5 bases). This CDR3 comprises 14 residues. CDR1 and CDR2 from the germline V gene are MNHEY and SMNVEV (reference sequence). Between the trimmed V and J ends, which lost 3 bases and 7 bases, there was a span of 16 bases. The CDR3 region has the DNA TGTGCCAGCAGTTTTTATGATGGAGGTACGGAGCAGTACTTC. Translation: CASSFYDGGTEQYF.

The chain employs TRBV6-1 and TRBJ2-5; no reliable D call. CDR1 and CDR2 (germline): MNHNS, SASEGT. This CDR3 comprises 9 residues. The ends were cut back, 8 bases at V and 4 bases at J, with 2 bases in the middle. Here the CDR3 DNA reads TGTGCCAGCGTAGAGACCCAGTACTTC. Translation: CASVETQYF.

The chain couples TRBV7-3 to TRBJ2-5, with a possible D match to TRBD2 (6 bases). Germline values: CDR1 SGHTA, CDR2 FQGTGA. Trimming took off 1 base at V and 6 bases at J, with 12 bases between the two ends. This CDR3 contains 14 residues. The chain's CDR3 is CASSLRGGDQTQYF. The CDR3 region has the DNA TGTGCCAGCAGCTTAAGAGGAGGGGATCAGACCCAGTACTTC.

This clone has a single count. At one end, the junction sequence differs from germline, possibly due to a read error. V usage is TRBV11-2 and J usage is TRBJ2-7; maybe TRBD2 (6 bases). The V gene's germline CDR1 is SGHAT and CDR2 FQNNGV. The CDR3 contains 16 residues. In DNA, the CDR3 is TGCGCCAGCAGCCAGGGATTATCGGGACTCCGGGCCGAGCAGTACTTC. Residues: CASSQGLSGLRAEQYF.

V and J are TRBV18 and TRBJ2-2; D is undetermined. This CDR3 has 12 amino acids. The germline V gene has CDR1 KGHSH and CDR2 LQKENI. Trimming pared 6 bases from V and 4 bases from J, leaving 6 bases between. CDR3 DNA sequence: TGTGCCAGCTCTCGATCCACCGGGGAGCTGTTTTTT. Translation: CASSRSTGELFF.

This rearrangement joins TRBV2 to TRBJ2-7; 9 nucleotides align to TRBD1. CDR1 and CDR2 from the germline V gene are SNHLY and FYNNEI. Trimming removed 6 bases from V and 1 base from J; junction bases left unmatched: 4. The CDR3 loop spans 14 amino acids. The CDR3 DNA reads TGTGCCAGCAGAGGACAGGGGCGGTCCTACGAGCAGTACTTC. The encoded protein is CASRGQGRSYEQYF.

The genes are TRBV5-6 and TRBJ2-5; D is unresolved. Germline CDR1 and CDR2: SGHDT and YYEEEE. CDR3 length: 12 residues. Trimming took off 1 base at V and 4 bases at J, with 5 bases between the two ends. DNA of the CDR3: TGTGCCAGCAGCTTGAACCCAGAGACCCAGTACTTC. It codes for CASSLNPETQYF.

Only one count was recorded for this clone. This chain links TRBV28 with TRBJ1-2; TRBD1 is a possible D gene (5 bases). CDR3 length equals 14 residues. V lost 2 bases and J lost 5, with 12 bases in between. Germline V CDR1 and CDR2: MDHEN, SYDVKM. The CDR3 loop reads CASSLGALGYGYTF. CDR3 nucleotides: TGTGCCAGCAGTTTAGGGGCCCTTGGTTATGGCTACACCTTC.

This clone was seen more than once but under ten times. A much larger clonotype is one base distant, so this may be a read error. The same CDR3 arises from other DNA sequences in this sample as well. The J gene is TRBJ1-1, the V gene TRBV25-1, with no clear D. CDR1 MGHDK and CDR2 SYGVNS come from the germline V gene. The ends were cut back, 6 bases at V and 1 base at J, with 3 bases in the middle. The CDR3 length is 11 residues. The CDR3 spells CASSENTEAFF. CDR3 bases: TGTGCCAGCAGCGAGAACACTGAAGCTTTCTTT.

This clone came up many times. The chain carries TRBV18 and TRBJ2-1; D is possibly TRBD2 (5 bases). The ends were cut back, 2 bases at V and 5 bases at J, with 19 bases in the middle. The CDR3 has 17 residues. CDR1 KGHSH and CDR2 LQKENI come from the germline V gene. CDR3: CASSPYRLARRDNEQFF. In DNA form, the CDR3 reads TGTGCCAGCTCACCATATCGGCTAGCCAGAAGGGACAATGAGCAGTTCTTC.

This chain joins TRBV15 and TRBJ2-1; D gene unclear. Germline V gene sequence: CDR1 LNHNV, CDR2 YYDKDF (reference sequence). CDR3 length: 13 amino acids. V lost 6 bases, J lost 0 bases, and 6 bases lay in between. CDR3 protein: CATRNGSYNEQFF. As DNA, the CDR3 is TGTGCCACCAGAAATGGCTCCTACAATGAGCAGTTCTTC.

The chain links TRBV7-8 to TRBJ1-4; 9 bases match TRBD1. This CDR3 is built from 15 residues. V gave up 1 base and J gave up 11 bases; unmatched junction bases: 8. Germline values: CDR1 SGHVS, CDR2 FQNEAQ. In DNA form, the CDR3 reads TGTGCCAGCAGCTTAGACGGACAGGGGATTGGGAAACTGTTTTTT. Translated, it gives CASSLDGQGIGKLFF.